The 32 T cell receptor beta chains presented below share a single source sample, sequenced in a study of regulatory T cells in long-lasting Graves disease. According to the study, TCR beta libraries were built with iRepertoire HTBI primers and CDR3-region Arm-PCR. TCRdb recomputed calls from the multiplex PCR reads with MiXCR, one row per CDR3 protein. The sample records approximately 310,000 distinct CDR3 sequences, 15% to 20% being singletons. The time point denotes: newly diagnosed GD, antithyroid drugs for less than 3 months. From PBMCs, RNA was extracted and then used to make the TCR library. The sample consisted of peripheral blood mononuclear cells (PBMCs), taken at new diagnosis, from a patient treated with antithyroid drugs. The receptor source for this set is a female donor with Graves disease.

This clonotype was seen at least ten times. This sequence joins TRBV28 and TRBJ2-7, with TRBD1 matching 8 bases. The germline CDR1 and CDR2 sequences are MDHEN and SYDVKM. This CDR3 is built from 14 residues. After removal of 4 bases from V and 3 bases from J, the junction contained 5 bases not matched to a gene. The CDR3 is CASSSTGASYEQYF. The CDR3 nucleotides read TGTGCCAGCAGTTCGACAGGGGCAAGCTACGAGCAGTACTTC.

This clonotype was found many times. The rearrangement uses TRBV27 and TRBJ1-1; a possible D gene is TRBD1 (6 bases). Per germline, CDR1 MNHEY and CDR2 SMNVEV (reference sequence). The CDR3 runs to 16 residues. V was trimmed by 2 bases and J by 4 bases, leaving 17 bases between them. CDR3 nucleotide sequence: TGTGCCAGCAGTTTAAGGGGGACGGGGGCGCCCACTGAAGCTTTCTTT. This codes for CASSLRGTGAPTEAFF.

Comments on this clonotype: A read error may explain this, as a much larger clone is one base away. The conserved phenylalanine or tryptophan normally closing the CDR3 is absent here, so this likely arose from a read error. This chain connects TRBV7-3 to TRBJ1-2; D is possibly TRBD1 (6 bases). Germline V gene data show CDR1 as SGHTA and CDR2 as FQGTGA. The CDR3 covers 13 residues. V gave up 0 bases and J gave up 8 bases, with 10 bases separating them. This CDR3 is CASSLTVDSGYTL. The CDR3 coding sequence is TGTGCCAGCAGCTTAACGGTGGACAGCGGCTACACCCTC.

About this clonotype: A single base separates this from a much larger clone, so it may be a read error. This chain's CDR3 is CSVPPLGTANTGELFF. The CDR3, as DNA: TGCAGTGTGCCCCCCTTGGGGACGGCGAACACCGGGGAGCTGTTTTTT. The genes are TRBV20-1 and TRBJ2-2; D assignment may be TRBD1 or TRBD2 (5 bases each). V lost 7 bases and J lost 0, with 18 bases in between. Per germline, CDR1 DFQATT and CDR2 SNEGSKA (reference sequence). The CDR3 extends over 16 amino acids.

This clonotype was recorded at least ten times. V is TRBV27 and J is TRBJ2-7, with 9 bases that match TRBD1. The ends lost 5 bases at V and 3 bases at J; junction bases unmatched: 5. Per germline, CDR1 MNHEY and CDR2 SMNVEV (reference sequence). There are 14 residues in the CDR3. As DNA, the CDR3 is TGTGCCAGCAGTCCGCTGGACAGGGGCTACGAGCAGTACTTC. Its protein is CASSPLDRGYEQYF.

The chain's CDR3 is CASSVDGTSYNEQFF. The CDR3, as DNA: TGTGCCAGCAGCGTAGACGGGACCTCCTACAATGAGCAGTTCTTC. The rearrangement uses TRBV9 and TRBJ2-1; D assignment may be TRBD1 or TRBD2 (5 bases each). The CDR3 contains 15 residues. Germline CDR1 SGDLS, CDR2 YYNGEE. V lost 0 bases and J 0 bases, leaving 7 bases between the germline ends.

About this clonotype: This sequence may be a read error, since a much larger clone differs from it by one base. This chain connects TRBV7-8 to TRBJ2-3; 11 nucleotides line up with TRBD2. CDR1 and CDR2 (germline): SGHVS, FQNEAQ. The CDR3 runs to 17 residues. The chain's CDR3 is CASSLDPGTSGTDTRYF. As DNA, the CDR3 is TGTGCCAGCAGCTTAGACCCTGGGACTAGCGGAACAGATACGCGGTATTTT.

The chain has TRBV11-1 and TRBJ1-1; 8 nucleotides match TRBD1. J was trimmed by 8 bases and V by 6 bases; bases with no gene match: 8. Germline CDR1 SGHAT, CDR2 FQDESV (reference sequence). The CDR3 runs 13 residues. CDR3 region: CASSTGQGREAFF. Here the CDR3 DNA reads TGTGCCAGCAGTACCGGACAGGGCAGGGAAGCTTTCTTT. Combining the CDR3 with reference TRBV11-1 and TRBJ1-1 gives the whole variable domain EAEVAQSPRYKITEKSQAVAFWCDPISGHATLYWYRQILGQGPELLVQFQDESVVDDSQLPKDRFSAERLKGVDSTLKIQPAELGDSAMYLCASSTGQGREAFFGQGTRLTVV.

Remarks on this clonotype: A much larger clone differs from this one at a single base, so this may be a read error. The conserved final phenylalanine or tryptophan is absent from the CDR3, which likely points to a read error. J is TRBJ2-5 and V is TRBV11-2; D uncertain. The CDR3 sequence is 13 residues long. Germline CDR1 SGHAT, CDR2 FQNNGV. The V end was cut by 8 bases, the J end by 4 bases, with 14 bases between. This chain's CDR3 is CASAEGAGETQYY. As DNA, the CDR3 is TGTGCCAGCGCTGAAGGCGCAGGAGAGACCCAGTACTAC.

At least ten counts were recorded for this clonotype. The rearrangement joins TRBV12-5 to TRBJ2-1, with 9 bases that match TRBD2. The junction had 17 bases not matched to a gene; V was cut back by 1 base and J by 7 bases. CDR1 LGHNT and CDR2 FRNRAP come from the germline V gene. The CDR3 has 19 amino acids. CDR3 in DNA: TGTGCTAGTGGTTTGGAAAAAGGAGGCGTAGCGGGAGTAGGGAATGAGCAGTTCTTC. Protein product: CASGLEKGGVAGVGNEQFF.

With respect to this clonotype: A much larger clone lies one base from this, so it may be a read error. The chain is built from TRBV7-2 and TRBJ2-1; 8 nucleotides line up with TRBD2. The CDR3 extends over 15 amino acids. Germline V gene sequence: CDR1 SGHTA, CDR2 FQGNSA. The CDR3 here is CASRPSGGSYDEQFF. As DNA, the CDR3 is TGTGCCAGCAGACCGTCGGGGGGGAGCTACGATGAGCAGTTCTTC.

This clonotype occurred many times. The rearrangement links TRBV12-3 or TRBV12-4 to TRBJ2-7, with 7 bases fitting TRBD2. The CDR3 totals 12 residues. V dropped 9 bases and J dropped 0; count of bases not matched to a gene: 2. The CDR3 loop reads CASGGGSYEQYF. The DNA of the CDR3 is TGTGCCAGTGGGGGGGGCTCCTACGAGCAGTACTTC.

This clonotype was detected ten times or more. The J gene is TRBJ1-5, the V gene TRBV6-1; tentatively, D is TRBD1 (6 bases). The V gene lost 10 bases and the J gene lost 4 bases, with 17 bases spanning the gap. The germline CDR1 and CDR2 sequences are MNHNS and SASEGT. The CDR3 runs 14 residues. The CDR3 bases are TGTGCCACCGGGGGGCAGGGACTTAATCAGCCCCAGCATTTT. Its translation is CATGGQGLNQPQHF.

This clonotype appeared many times. V is TRBV6-5 and J is TRBJ2-7; D not certain. CDR1 is MNHEY, CDR2 SVGAGI, per germline. The CDR3 is 14 amino acids. V lost 3 bases and J lost 2, with 11 bases in between. The CDR3 nucleotides read TGTGCCAGCAGTTATGGCCGGCGAACCTACGAGCAGTACTTC. Translated: CASSYGRRTYEQYF.

In this sample, this clonotype turned up many times. The CDR3 here is CASSRQGTSGTNEQFF. In DNA, the CDR3 is TGTGCCAGCTCCCGACAGGGGACTAGCGGGACAAATGAGCAGTTCTTC. The J gene is TRBJ2-1, the V gene TRBV18; 13 bases agree with TRBD2. The V gene end was trimmed by 6 bases and the J gene end by 7 bases; junction bases not matched to a gene: 9. CDR1 KGHSH and CDR2 LQKENI come from the germline V gene. The CDR3 totals 16 residues.

This clonotype was observed at least ten times. The gene calls are TRBV5-4 and TRBJ2-7; D might be TRBD1 (6 bases). The CDR3 contains 18 residues. Germline V gene sequence: CDR1 SGHNT, CDR2 YYREEE (reference sequence). Trimming took 1 base from V and 0 from J, leaving 20 bases between them. CDR3 bases: TGTGCCAGCAGCTTGTGGGCCTTGACAGGTTTGAGCTCCTACGAGCAGTACTTC. Translated: CASSLWALTGLSSYEQYF.

The V call is TRBV5-1, the J call TRBJ2-7; weak D call: TRBD1 (6 bases). V lost 4 bases and J 5 bases, leaving 22 bases between the germline ends. This CDR3 comprises 16 residues. CDR1 and CDR2 (germline): SGHRS, YFSETQ. CDR3: CASSRPLTGYEDEQYF. CDR3 nucleotides: TGCGCCAGCAGCAGACCCCTGACAGGCTATGAGGACGAGCAGTACTTC.

Comment on this clonotype: A single base is all that separates this from a far larger clone, so a read error is likely. The chain recombines TRBV9 with TRBJ2-7; 8 bases map to TRBD1. The CDR3 totals 15 residues. Trimming took 8 bases from V and 1 from J; bases not matched to a gene: 11. Germline V gene sequence: CDR1 SGDLS, CDR2 YYNGEE. As DNA, the CDR3 is TGTGCCAGTTCCCTTGAGACAGGGGATTCCTACGAGCAGTACTTC. Its translation is CASSLETGDSYEQYF.

Regarding this clonotype: A far larger clone is just one base off, so this is likely a read error. This rearrangement joins TRBV2 to TRBJ2-1; possibly TRBD1 for D (6 bases). The last part of the DNA fits TRBJ2-3 better; the J call may be wrong. CDR1 SNHLY and CDR2 FYNNEI come from the germline V gene. This CDR3 is built from 17 residues. The CDR3 is CASSPLPTGRGTGTQYF. The CDR3 nucleotides are TGTGCCAGCAGTCCATTACCGACAGGCAGGGGCACAGGTACGCAGTATTTT.

This chain connects TRBV11-2 to TRBJ2-5; TRBD2 aligns across 14 bases. V lost 5 bases and J lost 5; bases outside the gene matches: 10. The germline gives CDR1 SGHAT, CDR2 FQNNGV. The CDR3 totals 17 residues. CDR3 protein: CASSRPPGTSGSETQYF. The CDR3, as DNA: TGTGCCAGCAGCAGACCACCCGGGACTAGCGGGAGTGAGACCCAGTACTTC. The full variable domain, its missing parts supplied by reference TRBV11-2 and TRBJ2-5, is EAGVAQSPRYKIIEKRQSVAFWCNPISGHATLYWYQQILGQGPKLLIQFQNNGVVDDSQLPKDRFSAERLKGVDSTLKIQPAKLEDSAVYLCASSRPPGTSGSETQYFGPGTRLLVL.

This clonotype has at least ten counts. The chain is built from TRBV7-6 and TRBJ2-6; 7 nucleotides line up with TRBD1. With 4 bases clipped from V and 3 bases from J, the junction kept 3 bases outside the gene matches. The germline CDR1 and CDR2 sequences are SGHVS and FNYEAQ. The CDR3 covers 15 residues. The CDR3 reads CASSSGTVGANVLTF. DNA for the CDR3: TGTGCCAGCAGCTCCGGGACAGTTGGGGCCAACGTCCTGACTTTC.

The chain uses TRBV20-1 and TRBJ2-2; D is perhaps TRBD1 or TRBD2 (5 bases each). The CDR3 runs 16 residues. The V and J ends lost 6 bases and 5 bases respectively, with 22 bases between them. The V gene's germline CDR1 is DFQATT and CDR2 SNEGSKA (reference sequence). CDR3 DNA sequence: TGCAGTGCCCGGGGACCGCTATCCCTTAGGACCGGGGAGCTGTTTTTT. It translates to CSARGPLSLRTGELFF.

This clonotype was detected only a few times. The chain carries TRBV20-1 and TRBJ2-7; 10 bases line up with TRBD2. CDR1 DFQATT and CDR2 SNEGSKA come from the germline V gene (reference sequence). This CDR3 is built from 15 residues. The V and J ends lost 1 base and 5 bases, in that order; junction bases with no gene match: 8. CDR3 in DNA: TGCAGTGCTAGAGCGAGCGGGAGGGCCTGGCACGAGCAGTACTTC. The encoded protein is CSARASGRAWHEQYF.

To note about this clonotype: A far larger clone is one nucleotide away, so this likely arose from a read error. The rearrangement links TRBV7-2 to TRBJ2-5, with D possibly TRBD2 on 5 matching bases. The CDR3 has 12 amino acids. Germline CDR1 SGHTA, CDR2 FQGNSA. CDR3 residues: CASSLFRKERFF. The CDR3 DNA sequence: TGTGCCAGCAGCTTATTCCGAAAAGAGCGGTTCTTC.

The V gene is TRBV12-3 or TRBV12-4, the J gene TRBJ2-7; the D is unclear. The CDR3 loop spans 12 amino acids. Trimming removed 5 bases at V and 6 bases at J, with 11 bases between. The CDR3 sequence: CASSAAGSEQYF. The CDR3 DNA reads TGTGCCAGCAGTGCCGCTGGGTCCGAGCAGTACTTC.

On this clonotype: Since a much larger clone is just one base distant, this may be a read error. The rearrangement links TRBV5-1 to TRBJ1-1; D is perhaps TRBD1 (5 bases). Germline CDR1 reads SGHRS; CDR2 reads YFSETQ. The CDR3 totals 13 residues. CDR3 DNA sequence: TGCGTCAGCAGCTTGGGGGGGAATCCTGAAGCTTTCTTT. Translating it yields CVSSLGGNPEAFF.

This clonotype was seen only a few times. Since a far larger clone is one base different, this is likely a read error. The V and J genes are TRBV12-3 or TRBV12-4 and TRBJ1-1; D is unresolved. Trimming removed 0 bases from V and 1 base from J, with 6 bases in between. This CDR3 spans 14 amino acids. The chain's CDR3 is CASSLAGSNTEAFF. CDR3 DNA: TGTGCCAGCAGTTTAGCGGGCTCGAACACTGAAGCTTTCTTT.

On this clonotype: This may stem from a read error, because a much larger clone lies one nucleotide away. The chain is built from TRBV10-3 and TRBJ2-2, with 8 bases that match TRBD1. CDR1 is ENHRY, CDR2 SYGVKD, per germline. V lost 5 bases to trimming and J lost 3 bases; unmatched junction nucleotides: 5. The CDR3 length is 15 residues. CDR3 sequence reads: CAISYGQGDTGELFF. In DNA, the CDR3 is TGTGCCATCAGTTACGGACAGGGCGACACCGGGGAGCTGTTTTTT.

This chain uses TRBV20-1 with TRBJ2-7, with TRBD2 matching 11 bases. The length of the CDR3 is 14 residues. V was clipped by 0 bases and J by 7 bases; unmatched bases: 5. Germline CDR1 and CDR2: DFQATT and SNEGSKA (reference sequence). CDR3 protein: CSARELAGEGEQYF. CDR3 DNA sequence: TGCAGTGCTAGAGAACTAGCGGGAGAGGGAGAGCAGTACTTC.

The chain uses TRBV4-1 and TRBJ2-2; D not certain. From germline, CDR1 is MGHRA and CDR2 YSYEKL. The V end lost 1 base, the J end lost 0 bases, and 12 bases lay between the germline ends. The CDR3 has 17 residues. The CDR3: CASSQVSTRSNTGELFF. The CDR3, as DNA: TGCGCCAGCAGCCAAGTTTCCACCCGCTCGAACACCGGGGAGCTGTTTTTT.

This clonotype was detected many times. The chain links TRBV7-9 to TRBJ2-2; D gene ambiguous. V was clipped by 3 bases and J by 7 bases, with 12 bases between them. The CDR3 spans 14 residues. Germline loops: CDR1 SEHNR, CDR2 FQNEAQ (reference sequence). CDR3 amino acids: CASSFGSQNGELFF. The CDR3, as DNA: TGTGCCAGCAGCTTCGGCAGCCAGAACGGGGAGCTGTTTTTT.

In its sample, this clonotype was seen many times. This rearrangement joins TRBV20-1 to TRBJ2-3, with a weak D call TRBD1 (6 bases). CDR1 is DFQATT and CDR2 is SNEGSKA in the germline V gene (reference sequence). The CDR3 runs 15 residues. V lost 3 bases and J 3 bases, leaving 16 bases between the germline ends. The CDR3, as DNA: TGCAGTGCTAGGTGGTTTGGGGGCCAGACAGATACGCAGTATTTT. Its protein is CSARWFGGQTDTQYF.